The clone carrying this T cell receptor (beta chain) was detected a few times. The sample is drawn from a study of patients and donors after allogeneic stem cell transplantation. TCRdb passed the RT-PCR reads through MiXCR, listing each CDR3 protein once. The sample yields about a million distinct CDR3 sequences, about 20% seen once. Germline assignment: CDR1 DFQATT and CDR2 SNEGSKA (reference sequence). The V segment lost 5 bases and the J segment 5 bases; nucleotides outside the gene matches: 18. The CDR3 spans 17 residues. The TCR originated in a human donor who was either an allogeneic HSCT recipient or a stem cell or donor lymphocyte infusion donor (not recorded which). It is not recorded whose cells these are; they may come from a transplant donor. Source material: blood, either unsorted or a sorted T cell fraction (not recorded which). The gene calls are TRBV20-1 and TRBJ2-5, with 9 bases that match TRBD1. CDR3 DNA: TGCAGTGCTTCAAGGCACAGGGGGCCCCAAATGGAGGAGACCCAGTACTTC. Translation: CSASRHRGPQMEETQYF.